This T cell receptor (beta chain) was captured in a study of cytomegalovirus exposure and HLA in healthy donors. Researchers ran the PCR with 60 Vbeta and 13 Jbeta primers. The table came from immunoSEQ multiplex PCR; TCRdb's copy has only in-frame clones and leaves some out. This table has approximately 280,000 clones, about nine tenths appearing once. The TCR sequence derives from a man aged 35 to 55 in good health and CMV-seropositive. The sequencing sample was made of PBMCs.

The CDR3 DNA reads as TGTGCCAGCAGTTATTTCGGGAGATCTAATGAAAAACTGTTTTTT. Translation gives CASSYFGRSNEKLFF. The chain uses TRBV6-5 and TRBJ1-4; the D is unclear. This CDR3 spans 15 amino acids. Trimming cost V 3 bases and J 3 bases, with 11 bases left between them. Germline CDR1 and CDR2: MNHEY and SVGAGI.